The 13 T cell receptor beta chains below were found in one sample sequenced in a study of beta chain features in type 1 diabetes. TCRB transcripts that were expressed got sequenced, as all of the isolated RNA had been reverse transcribed. Assay: immunoSEQ multiplex PCR; the TCRdb copy retains only in-frame clones and omits some. Here the sample spans under 900,000 clones, 17% being singletons. The sample taken for sequencing was naive CD4+ T cells from blood. These receptors were collected from a woman aged 18-29 years in good health.

The genes are TRBV2 and TRBJ2-7, with D perhaps matching TRBD2 (6 bases). This CDR3 contains 14 residues. Germline V gene data show CDR1 as SNHLY and CDR2 as FYNNEI. The ends were cut back, 8 bases at V and 6 bases at J, with 20 bases in the middle. The CDR3, as DNA: TGTGCCAGCGCCAAATTTGGGGGGAGCGGCGAGCAGTACTTC. Its translation is CASAKFGGSGEQYF.

This clone was detected a few times. Other DNA sequences in the sample encode the same CDR3. This chain uses TRBV18 with TRBJ1-1; tentatively, D is TRBD1 (6 bases). The CDR3 is made up of 14 amino acids. Deletions cut 6 bases from V and 5 bases from J, with 16 bases between. From germline, CDR1 is KGHSH and CDR2 LQKENI. The CDR3 DNA follows: TGTGCCAGCTCCCCATCAGGGGTGGGTACTGAAGCTTTCTTT. Residues: CASSPSGVGTEAFF.

The V gene is TRBV9, the J gene TRBJ2-1; the match to TRBD2 covers 15 bases. Looked up from germline, CDR1 is SGDLS and CDR2 is YYNGEE. The CDR3 covers 17 residues. The trim removed 0 bases at V and 6 bases at J, leaving 4 bases unmatched. The chain's CDR3 is CASSVGGLAGGSNEQFF. The CDR3, as DNA: TGTGCCAGCAGCGTAGGGGGACTAGCGGGAGGTTCCAATGAGCAGTTCTTC.

This chain links TRBV2 with TRBJ1-6; TRBD1 agrees at 10 bases. The germline CDR1 and CDR2 sequences are SNHLY and FYNNEI. J gave up 6 bases and V 7 bases, and 3 bases lay outside the gene matches. The CDR3 is 14 amino acids. The CDR3 DNA is TGTGCCAGCAAGGACAGGGGGTTTAATTCACCCCTCCACTTT. This sequence encodes CASKDRGFNSPLHF.

The chain is built from TRBV28 and TRBJ2-3; TRBD2 matches at 7 bases. The CDR3 contains 14 residues. The ends lost 6 bases at V and 2 bases at J; junction bases unmatched: 5. Germline V gene sequence: CDR1 MDHEN, CDR2 SYDVKM. CDR3: CASSVQRDTDTQYF. CDR3 coding DNA: TGTGCCAGCAGCGTCCAGCGGGACACAGATACGCAGTATTTT.

This clone showed up just a few times. The chain has TRBV25-1 and TRBJ2-7; D possibly uses TRBD1 or TRBD2 (6 bases each). This CDR3 has 13 residues. Germline CDR1 reads MGHDK; CDR2 reads SYGVNS. Trimming removed 8 bases at V and 3 bases at J, with 14 bases between. CDR3: CASFGGLFYEQYF. DNA for the CDR3: TGTGCCAGCTTCGGGGGCCTTTTCTACGAGCAGTACTTC.

The rearrangement joins TRBV7-2 to TRBJ2-7; D remains unclear. Trimming stripped 5 bases from V and 3 bases from J, with 8 bases between. The CDR3 has 12 amino acids. The germline gives CDR1 SGHTA, CDR2 FQGNSA. DNA for the CDR3: TGTGCCAGCAGCCACGGTTTCTACGAGCAGTACTTC. Protein sequence: CASSHGFYEQYF.

The rearrangement uses TRBV7-2 and TRBJ1-3; D may be TRBD1 (5 bases). Trimming left V 5 bases short and J 0 bases short, with 11 bases between. Germline assignment: CDR1 SGHTA and CDR2 FQGNSA. CDR3 length: 15 amino acids. The CDR3 loop reads CASSPRVISGNTIYF. Written as DNA, the CDR3 is TGTGCCAGCAGCCCCAGGGTTATCTCTGGAAACACCATATATTTT.

This sequence joins TRBV28 and TRBJ2-3, with D possibly matching TRBD1 (6 bases). Germline values: CDR1 MDHEN, CDR2 SYDVKM. V was shortened by 3 bases and J by 2 bases, with 18 bases between the two germline ends. This CDR3 comprises 17 residues. The CDR3 loop reads CASSFPGTRGHTDTQYF. The CDR3 region has the DNA TGTGCCAGCAGTTTCCCGGGAACCAGGGGTCACACAGATACGCAGTATTTT.

This clone came up many times. The chain joins TRBV10-3 to TRBJ2-1, with D possibly called TRBD1 or TRBD2 (5 bases each). Germline V CDR1 and CDR2: ENHRY, SYGVKD. Between the trimmed V and J ends, which lost 8 bases and 10 bases, there was a span of 12 bases. The CDR3 loop spans 11 amino acids. As DNA, the CDR3 is TGTGCCATCCTGAAATGGGGGGAGCAGTTCTTC. Residues: CAILKWGEQFF.

This clone was seen a handful of times. The chain links TRBV10-3 to TRBJ1-2, with TRBD1 as a possible D gene (6 bases). V dropped 1 base and J dropped 6 bases, with 15 bases sitting between them. From germline, CDR1 is ENHRY and CDR2 SYGVKD. The CDR3 covers 15 residues. The CDR3 bases are TGTGCCATCAGTGAGTTAGGACAGCGAAGGGATGGCTACACCTTC. Amino acid sequence: CAISELGQRRDGYTF.

The rearrangement uses TRBV5-1 and TRBJ2-3; possible D gene TRBD2, 6 bases. V was cut by 2 bases and J by 2 bases, with 18 bases left in between. The CDR3 runs to 17 residues. Germline V lookup: CDR1 SGHRS, CDR2 YFSETQ. This CDR3 is CASSFRGSGGTTDTQYF. The CDR3 nucleotides read TGCGCCAGCAGCTTTCGAGGCTCGGGCGGGACCACAGATACGCAGTATTTT.

The rearrangement uses TRBV7-2 and TRBJ2-3; 9 bases map to TRBD2. From germline, CDR1 is SGHTA and CDR2 FQGNSA. This CDR3 has 18 residues. V lost 7 bases and J lost 5; bases outside the gene matches: 19. This chain's CDR3 is CASKPGGRAFGFGDTQYF. The CDR3 DNA follows: TGTGCCAGCAAACCCGGCGGGAGGGCGTTCGGCTTTGGAGATACGCAGTATTTT.